This is a list of T cell receptor beta chains from one sample in a study of OX40 agonist ivuxolimab in advanced cancers. Libraries were prepared by immunoSEQ multiplex PCR; TCRdb keeps only in-frame clonotypes and omits some of them. The data show approximately 40,000 clones, 80% seen once. Specimen: CD4+ or CD8+ T cells sorted from blood, collected in a trial of the OX40 agonist ivuxolimab. The receptors shown here come from an adult with an advanced solid tumor such as melanoma, head and neck, liver or kidney cancer. Each CDR3 is given with its conserved first and last residue. The D gene is left open where the match is weak. Clone size is not always given. Where it is, it says once, few, many or a class for expanded clones.

V	J	D	size	CDR3	DNA
TRBV5-8	TRBJ1-5	TRBD1	NA	CASRGQGNQPQHF	TGTGCCAGCAGGGGACAGGGCAATCAGCCCCAGCATTTT
TRBV6-5	TRBJ2-6	NA	once	CASSYGGSGANVLTF	TGTGCCAGCAGTTACGGAGGCTCTGGGGCCAACGTCCTGACTTTC
TRBV2	TRBJ1-5	NA	once	CASREDSSNQPQHF	TGTGCCAGCAGGGAAGACAGTAGCAATCAGCCCCAGCATTTT
TRBV7-2	TRBJ2-7	NA	NA	CASSSQDGYEQYF	TGTGCCAGCAGCTCACAGGACGGATACGAGCAGTACTTC
TRBV6-5	TRBJ2-7	TRBD1	NA	CASSLPGQSAYEQYF	TGTGCCAGCAGTCTTCCGGGACAGTCTGCCTACGAGCAGTACTTC
TRBV19	TRBJ2-5	TRBD2	NA	CASSETVRALARRRRETQYF	TGTGCCAGTAGTGAAACGGTCCGGGCACTAGCGAGGCGTCGGCGAGAGACCCAGTACTTC
TRBV7-2	TRBJ1-5	NA	NA	CASSPSGSNQPQHF	TGTGCCAGCAGTCCCTCGGGAAGCAATCAGCCCCAGCATTTT
TRBV9	TRBJ2-7	TRBD2	NA	CASSAGLEMSEQYF	TGTGCCAGCAGCGCGGGACTAGAGATGAGCGAGCAGTACTTC
TRBV15	TRBJ2-7	NA	NA	CATSRDLGANEQYF	TGTGCCACCAGCAGAGATCTGGGGGCGAACGAGCAGTACTTC
TRBV6-5	TRBJ1-1	NA	NA	CASTNRGGNTEAFF	TGTGCCAGCACTAATAGGGGTGGGAACACTGAAGCTTTCTTT
TRBV7-2	TRBJ2-1	NA	once	CASSLRWVGNEQFF	TGTGCCAGCAGCTTAAGGTGGGTTGGCAATGAGCAGTTCTTC
TRBV7-9	TRBJ2-3	NA	NA	CASSLALGWADTQYF	TGTGCCAGCAGCTTAGCGCTGGGGTGGGCAGATACGCAGTATTTT
TRBV5-1	TRBJ1-1	NA	NA	CASSTGTVNAGTEAFF	TGCGCCAGCAGCACCGGGACGGTTAACGCGGGGACTGAAGCTTTCTTT
TRBV7-9	TRBJ2-3	TRBD2	NA	CASSLASGADTQYF	TGTGCCAGCAGCTTGGCTAGCGGGGCAGATACGCAGTATTTT
TRBV7-2	TRBJ2-2	TRBD1	few	CASSRKTGEWAGELFF	TGTGCCAGCAGCCGCAAAACAGGGGAGTGGGCCGGGGAGCTGTTTTTT
TRBV5-4	TRBJ2-1	TRBD1	NA	CASSFPDRSYNEQFF	TGTGCCAGCAGCTTCCCGGACAGGAGTTACAATGAGCAGTTCTTC
TRBV20-1	TRBJ1-2	NA	NA	CSARVRGGYTF	TGCAGTGCTAGGGTCCGGGGTGGCTACACCTTC
TRBV6-5	TRBJ2-2	TRBD1	once	CASRDRVAGELFF	TGTGCCAGCAGAGACAGGGTGGCCGGGGAGCTGTTTTTT
TRBV10-2	TRBJ2-5	NA	NA	CASSVEGQGQETQYF	TGCGCCAGCAGTGTCGAGGGGCAGGGGCAAGAGACCCAGTACTTC
TRBV7-2	TRBJ2-7	TRBD1	few	CASRLISGTGWYEQYF	TGTGCCAGCAGACTAATCTCCGGGACAGGGTGGTACGAGCAGTACTTC
TRBV18	TRBJ1-4	NA	NA	CASSYRGLNEKLFF	TGTGCCAGCTCATATAGGGGCCTTAATGAAAAACTGTTTTTT
TRBV21-1	TRBJ2-7	NA	NA	CASSTNALHRYSYEQYF	TGTGCCAGCAGCACCAACGCCCTTCACAGGTACTCCTACGAGCAGTACTTC
TRBV11-1	TRBJ2-7	TRBD1	NA	CASSFTGQGMYEQYF	TGTGCCAGCAGCTTTACGGGACAGGGGATGTACGAGCAGTACTTC
TRBV27	TRBJ2-5	NA	NA	CASSLWGGRETQYF	TGTGCCAGCAGTTTATGGGGGGGGCGGGAGACCCAGTACTTC
TRBV7-2	TRBJ1-4	TRBD1	NA	CASSPGTGWEKLFF	TGTGCCAGCAGCCCTGGGACAGGGTGGGAAAAACTGTTTTTT
TRBV5-4	TRBJ2-2	TRBD2	NA	CASLAANTGELFF	TGTGCCAGTCTAGCGGCAAACACCGGGGAGCTGTTTTTT
TRBV30	TRBJ2-7	TRBD1	NA	CAWSSLDRTSYEQYF	TGTGCCTGGAGTTCGCTGGACAGGACTTCCTACGAGCAGTACTTC
TRBV7-8	TRBJ1-1	NA	NA	CASSLGDRLNTEAFF	TGTGCCAGCAGCTTAGGCGACAGACTGAACACTGAAGCTTTCTTT
TRBV28	TRBJ1-1	NA	NA	CASSLYKSLMNTEAFF	TGTGCCAGCAGTTTATATAAGTCCCTTATGAACACTGAAGCTTTCTTT
TRBV5-1	TRBJ1-1	NA	NA	CASSLAGASSEAFF	TGCGCCAGCAGCTTGGCAGGGGCCAGCTCTGAAGCTTTCTTT
TRBV11-2	TRBJ2-1	TRBD1	few	CASSLIRQGWNEQFF	TGTGCCAGCAGCTTAATTCGACAGGGGTGGAATGAGCAGTTCTTC
TRBV7-8	TRBJ1-2	NA	NA	CASSSINGGGFYGYTF	TGTGCCAGCAGCTCCATTAACGGGGGTGGGTTCTATGGCTACACCTTC
TRBV19	TRBJ1-3	NA	once	CASSISGASGNTIYF	TGTGCCAGTAGTATTTCGGGCGCCTCTGGAAACACCATATATTTT
TRBV7-2	TRBJ2-6	TRBD2	once	CAMAGGRPGANVLTF	TGTGCCATGGCGGGAGGACGCCCTGGGGCCAACGTCCTGACTTTC
TRBV7-2	TRBJ1-5	NA	NA	CASSLSYSMEGNQPQHF	TGTGCCAGCAGCTTATCTTACAGTATGGAGGGCAATCAGCCCCAGCATTTT
TRBV30	TRBJ1-5	NA	few	CAWSVGGTLGNQPQHF	TGTGCCTGGAGTGTAGGTGGTACTCTCGGGAATCAGCCCCAGCATTTT
TRBV7-6	TRBJ1-5	NA	NA	CASSLGPQGSNQPQHF	TGTGCCAGCAGCTTAGGTCCGCAGGGGAGCAATCAGCCCCAGCATTTT
TRBV7-9	TRBJ2-1	NA	NA	CASSAELASYNEQFF	TGTGCCAGCAGCGCCGAACTAGCTTCCTACAATGAGCAGTTCTTC
TRBV30	TRBJ2-1	NA	NA	CAWSVRALVNEQFF	TGTGCCTGGAGTGTTAGGGCGTTGGTCAATGAGCAGTTCTTC
TRBV7-2	TRBJ2-1	NA	NA	CASTGDSYNEQFF	TGTGCCAGCACGGGGGACAGTTACAATGAGCAGTTCTTC
TRBV10-3	TRBJ2-3	TRBD2	NA	CAISENEREDLTDTQYF	TGTGCCATCAGTGAAAACGAGCGGGAGGACCTCACAGATACGCAGTATTTT
TRBV2	TRBJ1-3	NA	NA	CASSSDRNSGNTIYF	TGTGCCAGCAGTTCGGACAGAAACTCTGGAAACACCATATATTTT
TRBV10-1	TRBJ2-7	NA	NA	CASSERRGRSYEQYF	TGCGCCAGCAGTGAAAGGCGCGGAAGGTCCTACGAGCAGTACTTC
TRBV7-8	TRBJ1-2	NA	NA	CASSLDNLRGYGYTF	TGTGCCAGCAGCTTAGATAACCTCCGGGGCTATGGCTACACCTTC
TRBV11-2	TRBJ2-1	NA	NA	CATTTFNEQFF	TGTGCCACCACTACATTCAATGAGCAGTTCTTC
TRBV5-1	TRBJ2-3	TRBD2	NA	CASSLGLAVSTDTQYF	TGCGCCAGCAGCTTGGGACTAGCGGTTAGCACAGATACGCAGTATTTT
TRBV29-1	TRBJ2-5	TRBD2	few	CSGGVAGVEETQYF	TGCAGCGGGGGCGTAGCGGGAGTGGAAGAGACCCAGTACTTC
TRBV6-5	TRBJ1-1	NA	NA	CASSNAGGARTEAFF	TGTGCCAGCAGTAACGCGGGGGGGGCGCGAACTGAAGCTTTCTTT
TRBV6-6	TRBJ2-7	TRBD1	NA	CASRKTGEATYEQYF	TGTGCCAGCAGGAAAACAGGGGAAGCCACCTACGAGCAGTACTTC
TRBV25-1	TRBJ2-5	NA	NA	CASSEPLVGILTQYF	TGTGCCAGCAGTGAACCACTAGTGGGGATTTTGACCCAGTACTTC
TRBV2	TRBJ1-4	TRBD1	NA	CASNLQGTGEKLFF	TGTGCCAGCAACTTACAGGGGACGGGTGAAAAACTGTTTTTT